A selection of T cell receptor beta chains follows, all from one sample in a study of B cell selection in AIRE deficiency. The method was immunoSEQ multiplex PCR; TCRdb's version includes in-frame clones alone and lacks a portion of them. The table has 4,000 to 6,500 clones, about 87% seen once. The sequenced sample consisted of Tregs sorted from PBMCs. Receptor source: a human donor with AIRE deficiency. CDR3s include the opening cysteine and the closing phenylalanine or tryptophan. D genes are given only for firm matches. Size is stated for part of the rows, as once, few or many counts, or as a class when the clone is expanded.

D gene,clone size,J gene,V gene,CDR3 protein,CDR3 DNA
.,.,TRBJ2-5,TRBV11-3,CASSSGTPGRETQYF,TGTGCCAGCAGCTCCGGGACCCCCGGAAGGGAGACCCAGTACTTC
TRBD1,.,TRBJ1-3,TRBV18,CASSPITGDTIYF,TGTGCCAGCTCACCGATAACAGGGGATACCATATATTTT
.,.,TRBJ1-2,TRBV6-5,CASSYSTSGRFNGYTF,TGTGCCAGCAGTTACTCGACGTCCGGCAGGTTCAATGGCTACACCTTC
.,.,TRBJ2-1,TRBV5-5,CASSPYNEQFF,TGTGCCAGCAGCCCTTACAATGAGCAGTTCTTC
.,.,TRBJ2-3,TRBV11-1,CASSPKSAVPDTQYF,TGTGCCAGCAGCCCCAAGTCGGCTGTACCAGATACGCAGTATTTT
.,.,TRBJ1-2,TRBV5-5,CASSQDNYGYTF,TGTGCCAGCAGCCAAGACAACTATGGCTACACCTTC
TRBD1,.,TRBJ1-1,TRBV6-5,CASSYSGGNTEAFF,TGTGCCAGCAGTTACTCAGGGGGCAACACTGAAGCTTTCTTT
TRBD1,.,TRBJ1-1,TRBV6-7,CASSYRDREGTEAFF,TGTGCCAGCAGTTATCGCGACAGGGAGGGCACTGAAGCTTTCTTT
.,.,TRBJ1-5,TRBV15,CATSRDRPGNGQPQHF,TGTGCCACCAGCAGAGATCGTCCGGGGAACGGTCAGCCCCAGCATTTT
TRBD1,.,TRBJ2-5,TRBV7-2,CASSVTGGQETQYF,TGTGCCAGCAGCGTGACAGGGGGCCAAGAGACCCAGTACTTC
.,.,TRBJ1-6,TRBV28,CASSLSTQGWSPLHF,TGTGCCAGCAGTTTATCCACTCAGGGGTGGTCACCCCTCCACTTT
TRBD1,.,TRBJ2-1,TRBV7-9,CASSSTGDSMTYNEQFF,TGTGCCAGCAGCTCAACAGGGGACAGCATGACCTACAATGAGCAGTTCTTC
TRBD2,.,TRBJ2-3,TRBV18,CASSPPILAGVSSTDTQYF,TGTGCCAGCTCACCACCGATCCTAGCGGGAGTTTCCAGCACAGATACGCAGTATTTT
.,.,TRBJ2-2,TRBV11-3,CASGRGAGNTGELFF,TGTGCCAGCGGCCGGGGGGCGGGCAACACCGGGGAGCTGTTTTTT
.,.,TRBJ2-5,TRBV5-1,CASSLAGEGKTQYF,TGCGCCAGCAGCTTGGCAGGGGAGGGAAAGACCCAGTACTTC
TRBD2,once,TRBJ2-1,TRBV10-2,CASSESRTSGGYNEQFF,TGCGCCAGCAGTGAGTCCCGGACTAGCGGGGGCTACAATGAGCAGTTCTTC
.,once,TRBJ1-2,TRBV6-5,CASSPRQAAYAYTF,TGTGCCAGCAGTCCCAGACAGGCAGCTTATGCCTACACCTTC
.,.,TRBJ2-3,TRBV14,CASSPNLGEGTDTQYF,TGTGCCAGCAGCCCTAATCTGGGGGAAGGCACAGATACGCAGTATTTT
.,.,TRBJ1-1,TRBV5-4,CASSSKNTEAFF,TGTGCCAGCAGCTCAAAAAACACTGAAGCTTTCTTT
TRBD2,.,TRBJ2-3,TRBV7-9,CASSLGRGGWTDTQYF,TGTGCCAGCAGCTTAGGTCGGGGGGGCTGGACAGATACGCAGTATTTT
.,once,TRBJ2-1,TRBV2,CASSPYAYNEQFF,TGTGCCAGCAGTCCATACGCGTACAATGAGCAGTTCTTC
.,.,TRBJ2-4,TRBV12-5,CATKDVGRENIQYF,TGTGCTACAAAAGATGTTGGCAGGGAAAACATTCAGTACTTC
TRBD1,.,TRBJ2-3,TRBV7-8,CASSLVPRNNYGDSSTDTQYF,TGTGCCAGCAGCTTAGTTCCCCGAAATAATTACGGGGACAGCAGCACAGATACGCAGTATTTT
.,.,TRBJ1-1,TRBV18,CASSPWGSTEAFF,TGTGCCAGCTCTCCGTGGGGCTCGACTGAAGCTTTCTTT
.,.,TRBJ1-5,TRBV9,CASSVGVLENQPQHF,TGTGCCAGCAGCGTAGGGGTTCTTGAGAATCAGCCCCAGCATTTT
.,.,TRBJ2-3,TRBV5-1,CASRGDTQYF,TGCGCCAGCAGGGGAGATACGCAGTATTTT
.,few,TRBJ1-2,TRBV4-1,CASSHFTANYGYTF,TGCGCCAGCAGCCACTTCACAGCCAACTATGGCTACACCTTC
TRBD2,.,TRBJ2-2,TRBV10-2,CASSESWTSRAGELFF,TGCGCCAGCAGTGAGTCGTGGACTAGCAGGGCCGGGGAGCTGTTTTTT
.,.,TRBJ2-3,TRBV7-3,CASSWDFTDTQYF,TGTGCCAGCAGCTGGGACTTCACAGATACGCAGTATTTT
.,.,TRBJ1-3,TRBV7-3,CASSLEGRSAIYF,TGTGCCAGCAGCTTAGAAGGCCGGTCGGCCATATATTTT
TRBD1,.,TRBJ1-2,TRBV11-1,CASSPGQGNYGYTF,TGTGCCAGCAGCCCGGGACAGGGGAACTATGGCTACACCTTC
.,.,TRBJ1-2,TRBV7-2,CASSLGTAYYGYTF,TGTGCCAGCAGCTTAGGGACAGCCTATTATGGCTACACCTTC
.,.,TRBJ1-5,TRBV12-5,CASGFGEGQPQHF,TGTGCTAGTGGTTTCGGAGAAGGTCAGCCCCAGCATTTT
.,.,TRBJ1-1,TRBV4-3,CASSLGTYTEAFF,TGCGCCAGCAGCCTAGGGACTTATACTGAAGCTTTCTTT
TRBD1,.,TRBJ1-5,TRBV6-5,CASGSITGGNQPQHF,TGTGCCAGCGGCTCCATAACAGGGGGCAATCAGCCCCAGCATTTT
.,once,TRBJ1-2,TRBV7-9,CASSPGGDGGYTF,TGTGCCAGCAGCCCCGGGGGGGATGGGGGCTACACCTTC
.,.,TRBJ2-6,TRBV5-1,CASSLGAGSSSGANVLTF,TGCGCCAGCAGCTTGGGAGCCGGGAGCAGCTCTGGGGCCAACGTCCTGACTTTC
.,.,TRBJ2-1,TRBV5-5,CASSLVRGGYNEQFF,TGTGCCAGCAGCTTGGTCCGGGGTGGCTACAATGAGCAGTTCTTC
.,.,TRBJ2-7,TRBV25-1,CASSLSYEQYF,TGTGCCAGCAGTCTTTCCTACGAGCAGTACTTC
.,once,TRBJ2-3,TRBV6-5,CASSYGDTQYF,TGTGCCAGCAGTTACGGAGATACGCAGTATTTT
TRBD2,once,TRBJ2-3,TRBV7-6,CASSSGTSGVADTQYF,TGTGCCAGCAGCTCCGGGACTAGCGGGGTGGCAGATACGCAGTATTTT
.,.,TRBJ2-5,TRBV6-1,CASSEQEGAEYGETQYF,TGTGCCAGCAGTGAACAGGAGGGTGCGGAGTACGGTGAGACCCAGTACTTC
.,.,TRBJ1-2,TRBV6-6,CASRSLVGGRGDTF,TGTGCCAGCAGATCTTTGGTGGGGGGGCGCGGCGACACCTTC
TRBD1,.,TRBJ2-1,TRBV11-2,CASSLQLTGEQFF,TGTGCCAGCAGCTTACAATTGACAGGGGAGCAGTTCTTC
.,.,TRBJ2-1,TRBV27,CASSTGLSYNEQFF,TGTGCCAGCTCTACAGGGCTTTCCTACAATGAGCAGTTCTTC
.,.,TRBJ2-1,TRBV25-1,CASSELARNYNEQFF,TGTGCCAGCAGTGAGCTCGCGCGGAACTACAATGAGCAGTTCTTC
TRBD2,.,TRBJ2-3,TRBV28,CASSLGWTSALDF,TGTGCCAGCAGTTTAGGGTGGACTAGCGCGCTGGATTTT
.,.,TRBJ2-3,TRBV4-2,CASSWGGGQSTDTQYF,TGTGCCAGCAGCTGGGGCGGGGGCCAAAGCACAGATACGCAGTATTTT
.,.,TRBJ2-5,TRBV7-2,CASSLAGARGETQYF,TGTGCCAGCAGCTTAGCAGGTGCCCGTGGGGAGACCCAGTACTTC
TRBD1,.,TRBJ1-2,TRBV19,CASSATGGDYGYTF,TGTGCCAGTAGTGCCACAGGGGGGGACTATGGCTACACCTTC
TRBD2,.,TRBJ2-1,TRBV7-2,CASSWRTRRNEQFF,TGTGCCAGCAGCTGGCGGACTAGGAGGAATGAGCAGTTCTTC